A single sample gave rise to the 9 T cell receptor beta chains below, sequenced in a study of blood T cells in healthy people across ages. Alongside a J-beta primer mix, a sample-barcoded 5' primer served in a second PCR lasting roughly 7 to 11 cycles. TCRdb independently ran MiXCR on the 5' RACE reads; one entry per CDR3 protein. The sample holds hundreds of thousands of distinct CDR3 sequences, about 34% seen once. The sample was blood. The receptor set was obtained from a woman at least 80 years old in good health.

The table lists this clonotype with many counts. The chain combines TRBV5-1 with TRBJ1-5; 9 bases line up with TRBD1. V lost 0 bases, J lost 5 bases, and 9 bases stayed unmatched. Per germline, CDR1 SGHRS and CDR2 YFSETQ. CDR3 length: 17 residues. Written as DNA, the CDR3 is TGCGCCAGCAGCTTGGGACAGGGGGATACGGGGGATCAGCCCCAGCATTTT. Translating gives CASSLGQGDTGDQPQHF.

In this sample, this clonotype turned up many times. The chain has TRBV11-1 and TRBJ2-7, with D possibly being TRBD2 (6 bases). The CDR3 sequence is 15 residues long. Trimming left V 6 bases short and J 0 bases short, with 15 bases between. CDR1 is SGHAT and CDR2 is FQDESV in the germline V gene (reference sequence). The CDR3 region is CASSSGLQSSYEQYF. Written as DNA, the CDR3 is TGTGCCAGCAGTTCGGGACTCCAGAGCTCCTACGAGCAGTACTTC.

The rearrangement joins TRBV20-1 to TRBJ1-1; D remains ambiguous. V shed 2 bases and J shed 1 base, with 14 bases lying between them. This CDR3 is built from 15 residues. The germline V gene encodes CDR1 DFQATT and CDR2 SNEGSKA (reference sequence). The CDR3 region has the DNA TGCAGTGCTAGACCTCTTACAGTGACGAACACTGAAGCTTTCTTT. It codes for CSARPLTVTNTEAFF.

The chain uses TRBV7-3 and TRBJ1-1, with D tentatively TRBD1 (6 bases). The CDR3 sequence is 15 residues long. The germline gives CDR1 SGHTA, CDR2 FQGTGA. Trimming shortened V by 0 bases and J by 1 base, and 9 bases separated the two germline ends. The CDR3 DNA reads TGTGCCAGCAGCTTAACGCGACAGGCGAACACTGAAGCTTTCTTT. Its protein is CASSLTRQANTEAFF.

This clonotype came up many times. CDR3: CASSSPTSGGISYEQYF. DNA for the CDR3: TGTGCCAGCAGCTCGCCGACTAGCGGGGGAATCTCCTACGAGCAGTACTTC. This sequence joins TRBV7-2 and TRBJ2-7; 12 bases are shared with TRBD2. This CDR3 has 17 residues. The V gene end was trimmed by 4 bases and the J gene end by 0 bases; junction bases not matched to a gene: 7. The V gene's germline CDR1 is SGHTA and CDR2 FQGNSA.

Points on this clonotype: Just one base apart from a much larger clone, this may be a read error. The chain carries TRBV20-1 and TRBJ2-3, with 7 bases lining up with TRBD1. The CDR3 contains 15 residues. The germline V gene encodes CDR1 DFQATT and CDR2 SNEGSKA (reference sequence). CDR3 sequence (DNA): TGCGGTGCTAGCCCGCTAGTGAGGGGGCCAGATACGCAGTATTTT. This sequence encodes CGASPLVRGPDTQYF.

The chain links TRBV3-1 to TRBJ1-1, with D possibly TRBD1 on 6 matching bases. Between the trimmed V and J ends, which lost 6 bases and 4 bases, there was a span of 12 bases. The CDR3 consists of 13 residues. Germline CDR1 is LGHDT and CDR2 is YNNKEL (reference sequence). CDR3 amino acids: CASRHTGSTEAFF. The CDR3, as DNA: TGTGCCAGCAGACACACAGGGAGCACTGAAGCTTTCTTT.

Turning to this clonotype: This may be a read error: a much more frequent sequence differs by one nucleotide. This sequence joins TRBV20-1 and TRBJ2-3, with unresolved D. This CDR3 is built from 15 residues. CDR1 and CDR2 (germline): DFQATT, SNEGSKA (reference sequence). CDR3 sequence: CSVREARLNRDTQYF. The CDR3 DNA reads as TGCAGTGTTAGAGAGGCCCGCCTAAATAGAGATACGCAGTATTTT.

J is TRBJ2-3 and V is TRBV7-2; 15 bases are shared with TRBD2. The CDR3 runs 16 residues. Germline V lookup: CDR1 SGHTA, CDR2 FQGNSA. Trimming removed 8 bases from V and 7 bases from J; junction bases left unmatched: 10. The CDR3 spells CASARTSGGALNTQYF. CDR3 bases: TGTGCCAGCGCAAGGACTAGCGGGGGGGCATTAAATACGCAGTATTTT.